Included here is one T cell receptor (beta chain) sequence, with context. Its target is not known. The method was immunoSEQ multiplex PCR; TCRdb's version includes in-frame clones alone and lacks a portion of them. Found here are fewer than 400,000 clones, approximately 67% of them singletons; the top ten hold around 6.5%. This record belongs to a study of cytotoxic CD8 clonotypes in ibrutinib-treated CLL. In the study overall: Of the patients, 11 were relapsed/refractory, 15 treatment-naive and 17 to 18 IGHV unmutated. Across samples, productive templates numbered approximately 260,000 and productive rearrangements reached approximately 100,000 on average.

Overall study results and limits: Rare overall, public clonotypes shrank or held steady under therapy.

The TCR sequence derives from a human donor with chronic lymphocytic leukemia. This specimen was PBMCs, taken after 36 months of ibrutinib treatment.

The CDR3 bases are TGTGCCAGCAGACTTGGAAACACCATATATTTT. Translating it yields CASRLGNTIYF. This chain uses TRBV7-9 with TRBJ1-3; the D is unclear. The V gene's germline CDR1 is SEHNR and CDR2 FQNEAQ (reference sequence). CDR3 length: 11 residues. Between the trimmed V and J ends, which lost 6 bases and 3 bases, there was a span of 3 bases. The whole variable domain, filled in from reference TRBV7-9 and TRBJ1-3, reads DTGVSQNPRHKITKRGQNVTFRCDPISEHNRLYWYRQTLGQGPEFLTYFQNEAQLEKSRLLSDRFSAERPKGSFSTLEIQRTEQGDSAMYLCASRLGNTIYFGEGSWLTVV.